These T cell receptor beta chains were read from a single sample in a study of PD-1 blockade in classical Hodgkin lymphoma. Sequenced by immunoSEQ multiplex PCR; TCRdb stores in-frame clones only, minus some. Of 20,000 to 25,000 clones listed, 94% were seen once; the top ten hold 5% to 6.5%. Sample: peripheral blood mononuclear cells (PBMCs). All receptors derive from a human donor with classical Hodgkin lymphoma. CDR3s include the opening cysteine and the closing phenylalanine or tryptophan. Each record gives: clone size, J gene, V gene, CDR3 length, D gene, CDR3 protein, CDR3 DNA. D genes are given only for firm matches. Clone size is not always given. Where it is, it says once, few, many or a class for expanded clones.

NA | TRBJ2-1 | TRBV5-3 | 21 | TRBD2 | CARSFPPGTSGGLLTYNEQFF | TGTGCCAGAAGCTTCCCCCCCGGGACTAGCGGGGGGTTGCTAACCTACAATGAGCAGTTCTTC
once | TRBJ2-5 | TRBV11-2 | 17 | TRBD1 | CASSLGTGSLLQETQYF | TGTGCCAGCAGCTTAGGGACAGGAAGCCTTCTCCAAGAGACCCAGTACTTC
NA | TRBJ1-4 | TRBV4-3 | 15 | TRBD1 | CASSQGRTGNEKLFF | TGCGCCAGCAGCCAAGGGCGGACAGGAAATGAAAAACTGTTTTTT
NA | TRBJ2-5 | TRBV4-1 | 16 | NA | CASSHPAGTSRETQYF | TGCGCCAGCAGCCACCCCGCGGGGACATCTCGGGAGACCCAGTACTTC
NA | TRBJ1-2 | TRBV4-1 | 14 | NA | CASSQDGGRNGYTF | TGCGCCAGCAGCCAAGATGGGGGGCGCAATGGCTACACCTTC
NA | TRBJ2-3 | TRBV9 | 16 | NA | CASSVGIQAQEDTQYF | TGTGCCAGCAGCGTAGGGATCCAAGCGCAGGAAGATACGCAGTATTTT
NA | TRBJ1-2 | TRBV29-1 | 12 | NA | CSVEAQEHGYTF | TGCAGCGTTGAAGCGCAGGAACACGGCTACACCTTC
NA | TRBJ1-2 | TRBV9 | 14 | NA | CASSVRRSGNGYTF | TGTGCCAGCAGCGTACGGCGCTCTGGGAATGGCTACACCTTC
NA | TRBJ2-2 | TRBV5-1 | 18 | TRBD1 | CASSLGPSQGASTGELFF | TGCGCCAGCAGCTTGGGGCCCTCACAGGGGGCGAGCACCGGGGAGCTGTTTTTT
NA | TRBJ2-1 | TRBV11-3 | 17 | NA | CASSLGSGSYGYNEQFF | TGTGCCAGCAGCTTAGGATCCGGGAGTTACGGATACAATGAGCAGTTCTTC
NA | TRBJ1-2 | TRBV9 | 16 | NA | CASSVEQTRGYRGYTF | TGTGCCAGCAGCGTAGAACAAACAAGAGGGTACCGAGGCTACACCTTC
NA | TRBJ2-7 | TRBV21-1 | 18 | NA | CASHTPGQGLSGPYEQYF | TGTGCCAGCCACACTCCGGGCCAAGGGTTGAGCGGCCCCTACGAGCAGTACTTC
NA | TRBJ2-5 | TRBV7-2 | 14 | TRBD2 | CASSAAGGPGTQYF | TGTGCCAGCAGCGCAGCGGGGGGGCCAGGGACCCAGTACTTC
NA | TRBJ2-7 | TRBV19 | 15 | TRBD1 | CASSIGTVAAYEQYF | TGTGCCAGTAGTATCGGGACAGTAGCCGCCTACGAGCAGTACTTC
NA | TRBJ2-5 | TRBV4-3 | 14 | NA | CASSQGRVRETQYF | TGCGCCAGCAGCCAAGGAAGGGTTCGAGAGACCCAGTACTTC
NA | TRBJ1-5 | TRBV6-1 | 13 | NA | CASTFEGSQPQHF | TGTGCCAGCACCTTTGAGGGCAGTCAGCCCCAGCATTTT
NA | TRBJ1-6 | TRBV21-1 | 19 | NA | CASSKALFFGGRNNSPLHF | TGTGCCAGCAGCAAAGCGCTTTTTTTTGGTGGCAGGAATAATTCACCCCTCCACTTT
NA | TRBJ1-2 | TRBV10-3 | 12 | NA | CAISALDYGYTF | TGTGCCATCAGCGCCCTCGATTATGGCTACACCTTC
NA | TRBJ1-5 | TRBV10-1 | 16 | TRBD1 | CASSGYRGGSNQPQHF | TGCGCCAGCAGTGGGTACAGGGGGGGTAGCAATCAGCCCCAGCATTTT
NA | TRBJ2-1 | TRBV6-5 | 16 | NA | CASSYHREAGGNEQFF | TGTGCCAGCAGTTACCATCGGGAGGCAGGGGGCAATGAGCAGTTCTTC
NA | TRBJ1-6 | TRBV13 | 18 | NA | CASSLGTGGIKVASPLHF | TGTGCCAGCAGCTTAGGGACAGGTGGAATTAAGGTAGCTTCACCCCTCCACTTT
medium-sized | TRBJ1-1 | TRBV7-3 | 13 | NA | CASSLGPSTEAFF | TGTGCCAGCAGCTTGGGACCGAGCACTGAAGCTTTCTTT
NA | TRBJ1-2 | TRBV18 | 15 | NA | CASSAGPKANYGYTF | TGTGCCAGCTCAGCAGGACCCAAGGCAAACTATGGCTACACCTTC
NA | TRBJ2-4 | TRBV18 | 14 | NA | CASSPLEVGNIQYF | TGTGCCAGCTCACCTTTGGAGGTTGGAAACATTCAGTACTTC
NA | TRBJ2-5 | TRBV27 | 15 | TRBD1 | CASSAPGQGQETQYF | TGTGCCAGCAGTGCACCGGGACAGGGACAAGAGACCCAGTACTTC
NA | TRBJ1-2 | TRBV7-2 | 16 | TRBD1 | CASSLETTTGEYGYTF | TGTGCCAGCAGCTTAGAGACAACGACAGGGGAGTATGGCTACACCTTC
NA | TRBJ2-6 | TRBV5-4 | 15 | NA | CASSSQGSGANVLTF | TGTGCCAGCAGCTCGCAGGGAAGTGGGGCCAACGTCCTGACTTTC
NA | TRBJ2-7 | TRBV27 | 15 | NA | CASRKHQGGSYEQYF | TGTGCCAGCAGGAAACACCAGGGAGGATCCTACGAGCAGTACTTC
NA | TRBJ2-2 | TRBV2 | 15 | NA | CASRPFRGETGELFF | TGTGCCAGCAGGCCCTTCAGGGGGGAAACCGGGGAGCTGTTTTTT
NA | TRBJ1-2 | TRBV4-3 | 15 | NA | CASSHPTQGKFGYTF | TGCGCCAGCAGCCACCCGACCCAGGGGAAGTTTGGCTACACCTTC
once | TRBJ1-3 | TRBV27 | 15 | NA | CASSWAAQPGNTIYF | TGTGCCAGCAGTTGGGCAGCCCAACCGGGAAACACCATATATTTT
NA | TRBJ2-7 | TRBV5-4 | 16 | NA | CASSSWRSQGSYEQYF | TGTGCCAGCAGTTCCTGGCGGTCCCAGGGATCCTACGAGCAGTACTTC
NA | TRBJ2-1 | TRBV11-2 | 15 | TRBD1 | CASSPRDREYDEQFF | TGTGCCAGCAGCCCCCGGGACAGGGAGTACGATGAGCAGTTCTTC
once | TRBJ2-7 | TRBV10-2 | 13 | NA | CASNRQRADEQYF | TGCGCCAGCAATCGACAGAGGGCGGACGAGCAGTACTTC
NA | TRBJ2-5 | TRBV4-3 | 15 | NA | CASSQERTREETQYF | TGCGCCAGCAGCCAAGAACGGACGCGAGAAGAGACCCAGTACTTC
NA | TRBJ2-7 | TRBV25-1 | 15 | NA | CASSPDRQISYEQYF | TGTGCCAGCAGTCCCGACAGGCAGATCTCCTACGAGCAGTACTTC
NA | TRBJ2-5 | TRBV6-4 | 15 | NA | CASSEVAGGGETQYF | TGTGCCAGCAGTGAAGTGGCAGGCGGAGGAGAGACCCAGTACTTC
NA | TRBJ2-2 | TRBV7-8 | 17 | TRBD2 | CASSTIAGGHGTGELFF | TGTGCCAGCAGCACCATAGCGGGGGGGCATGGCACCGGGGAGCTGTTTTTT
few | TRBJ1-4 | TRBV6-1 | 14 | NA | CASSVRPEGEKLFF | TGTGCCAGCAGTGTAAGACCCGAAGGTGAAAAACTGTTTTTT
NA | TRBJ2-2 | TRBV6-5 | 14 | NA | CASSSGTHTGELFF | TGTGCCAGCAGTTCCGGGACACACACCGGGGAGCTGTTTTTT
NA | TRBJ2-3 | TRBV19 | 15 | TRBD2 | CASSIARGVTDTQYF | TGTGCCAGTAGTATAGCGCGGGGGGTCACAGATACGCAGTATTTT
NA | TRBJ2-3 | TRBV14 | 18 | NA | CASSQGGRRVNQHHTQYF | TGTGCCAGCAGCCAAGGAGGGAGGAGGGTAAACCAGCACCATACGCAGTATTTT
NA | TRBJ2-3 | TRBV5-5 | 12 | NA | CASTSRSDTQYF | TGTGCCAGCACATCTCGGTCAGATACGCAGTATTTT
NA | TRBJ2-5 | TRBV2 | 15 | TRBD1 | CASSVAGTGEETQYF | TGTGCCAGCAGTGTCGCTGGGACAGGCGAAGAGACCCAGTACTTC
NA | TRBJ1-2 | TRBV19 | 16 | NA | CASSPYLGSQIYGYTF | TGTGCCAGTAGTCCCTACTTAGGGAGCCAAATCTATGGCTACACCTTC
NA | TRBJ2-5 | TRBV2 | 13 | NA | CASRGTLRETQYF | TGTGCCAGCAGGGGGACGTTACGAGAGACCCAGTACTTC
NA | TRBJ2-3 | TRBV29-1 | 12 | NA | CSVGLPPDTQYF | TGCAGCGTAGGGTTGCCTCCAGATACGCAGTATTTT
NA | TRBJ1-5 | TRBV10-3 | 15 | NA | CAISESKDTNQPQHF | TGTGCCATCAGTGAGTCGAAGGACACCAATCAGCCCCAGCATTTT
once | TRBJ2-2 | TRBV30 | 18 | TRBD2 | CAWSTKTLAGVYTGELFF | TGTGCCTGGAGCACCAAAACCTTAGCGGGGGTATACACCGGGGAGCTGTTTTTT
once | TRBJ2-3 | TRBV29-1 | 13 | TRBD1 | CSVVGQGTDTQYF | TGCAGCGTTGTGGGACAGGGGACAGATACGCAGTATTTT
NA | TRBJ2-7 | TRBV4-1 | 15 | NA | CASSQVGDTSGEQYF | TGCGCCAGCAGCCAAGTAGGGGACACCTCCGGCGAGCAGTACTTC
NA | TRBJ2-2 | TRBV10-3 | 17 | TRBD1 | CAISGGQGATFTGELFF | TGTGCCATCAGTGGGGGACAGGGGGCGACCTTCACCGGGGAGCTGTTTTTT
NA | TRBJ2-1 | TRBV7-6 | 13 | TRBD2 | CASSRSSGNEQFF | TGTGCCAGCAGCCGCTCTAGCGGGAATGAGCAGTTCTTC
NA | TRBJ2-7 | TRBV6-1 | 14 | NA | CASSRDGVSYEQYF | TGTGCCAGCAGCCGCGACGGGGTCTCCTACGAGCAGTACTTC
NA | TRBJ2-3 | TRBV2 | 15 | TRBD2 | CASGGLAGAQDTQYF | TGTGCCAGCGGGGGACTAGCGGGGGCTCAAGATACGCAGTATTTT
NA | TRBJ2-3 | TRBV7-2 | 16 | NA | CASSPQLSQGTDTQYF | TGTGCCAGCAGCCCGCAGCTTTCCCAAGGCACAGATACGCAGTATTTT
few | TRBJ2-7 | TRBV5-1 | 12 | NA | CASSGVGYEQYF | TGCGCCAGCAGCGGGGTAGGTTACGAGCAGTACTTC
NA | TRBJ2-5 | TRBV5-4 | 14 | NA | CASSLAGAQETQYF | TGTGCCAGCAGCTTGGCGGGGGCCCAAGAGACCCAGTACTTC
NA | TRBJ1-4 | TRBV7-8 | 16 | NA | CASSLARLTRHEKLFF | TGTGCCAGCAGCTTAGCGAGATTAACACGACACGAAAAACTGTTTTTT